This TCR beta chain emerged from a study of cytomegalovirus exposure and HLA in healthy donors. The study's findings and limits: Approximately 17,000 TCR beta sequences were associated with HLA alleles at 0.05 false discovery rate in a later analysis. Reportedly, diagnosis of cytomegalovirus status by the classifier showed high specificity and sensitivity.

This CDR3 contains 15 residues. Per germline, CDR1 MNHNY and CDR2 SVGAGI (reference sequence). Trimming shortened V by 0 bases and J by 0 bases, and 8 bases separated the two germline ends. Notes on this clone: What it recognizes is unknown.

PCR used 60 Vbeta primers and 13 Jbeta primers. The method was immunoSEQ multiplex PCR; TCRdb's version includes in-frame clones alone and lacks a portion of them. The table includes about 84,000 clones, 63% detected once. The V gene is TRBV6-6, the J gene TRBJ2-5, with D tentatively TRBD2 (5 bases). Sample: PBMCs. This sequence originates from a woman in her forties in good health and CMV-seropositive. CDR3 loop: CASSYSSGNQETQYF. As DNA, the CDR3 is TGTGCCAGCAGTTACTCGTCGGGGAACCAAGAGACCCAGTACTTC.